This T cell receptor (beta chain) appears in the sequencing data of a study of T cells in placental villitis. Study outcomes and limitations: CMV-specific clones were more frequent in CMV cases than villitis of unknown etiology.

This CDR3 comprises 13 residues. Trimming cost V 2 bases and J 3 bases, with 7 bases left between them. Germline V gene data show CDR1 as MNHEY and CDR2 as SMNVEV (reference sequence). The immunoSEQ assay was v4. Here immunoSEQ multiplex PCR was the method, and the copy in TCRdb shows in-frame clones only, minus some. Found here are 3,200 or so clones, under 80% of them singletons; the top ten hold roughly 16%. With regard to this clone: The antigen is unknown.

A few unmatched placentae had confirmed cytomegalovirus or Toxoplasma gondii villitis. Younger maternal age, smaller fetuses, and preterm delivery or intrauterine demise in two cases marked infectious villitis. The sequencing sample was made of placental tissue containing maternal and fetal cells. This receptor was taken from a human patient with infectious villitis; the placental T cells may come from both mother and fetus. This chain links TRBV27 with TRBJ1-1; D remains unclear. The chain's CDR3 is CASSLHGDTEAFF. DNA for the CDR3: TGTGCCAGCAGTTTACACGGGGACACTGAAGCTTTCTTT.